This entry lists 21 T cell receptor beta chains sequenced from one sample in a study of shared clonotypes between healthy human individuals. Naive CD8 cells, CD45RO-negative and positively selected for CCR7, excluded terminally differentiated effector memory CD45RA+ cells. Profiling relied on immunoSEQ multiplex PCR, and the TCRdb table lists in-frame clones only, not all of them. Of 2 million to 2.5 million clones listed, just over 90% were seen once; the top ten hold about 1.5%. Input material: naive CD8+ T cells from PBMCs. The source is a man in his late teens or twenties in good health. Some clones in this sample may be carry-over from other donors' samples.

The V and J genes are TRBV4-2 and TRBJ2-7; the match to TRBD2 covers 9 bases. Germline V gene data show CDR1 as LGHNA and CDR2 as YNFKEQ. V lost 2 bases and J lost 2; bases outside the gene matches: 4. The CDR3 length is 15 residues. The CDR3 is CASSQIAGATYEQYF. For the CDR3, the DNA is TGTGCCAGCAGCCAAATAGCGGGAGCAACCTACGAGCAGTACTTC.

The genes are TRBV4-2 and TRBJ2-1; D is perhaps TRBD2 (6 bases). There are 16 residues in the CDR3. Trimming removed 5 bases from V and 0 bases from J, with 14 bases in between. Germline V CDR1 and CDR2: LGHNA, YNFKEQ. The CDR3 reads CASSGTALSSYNEQFF. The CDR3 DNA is TGTGCCAGCAGCGGGACTGCCCTGAGCTCCTACAATGAGCAGTTCTTC.

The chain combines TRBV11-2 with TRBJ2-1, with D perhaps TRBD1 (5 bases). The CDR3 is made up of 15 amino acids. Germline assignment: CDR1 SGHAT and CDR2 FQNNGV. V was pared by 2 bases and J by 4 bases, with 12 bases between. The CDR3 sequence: CASSLLQAIYNEQFF. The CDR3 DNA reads TGTGCCAGCAGCTTACTACAGGCCATTTACAATGAGCAGTTCTTC.

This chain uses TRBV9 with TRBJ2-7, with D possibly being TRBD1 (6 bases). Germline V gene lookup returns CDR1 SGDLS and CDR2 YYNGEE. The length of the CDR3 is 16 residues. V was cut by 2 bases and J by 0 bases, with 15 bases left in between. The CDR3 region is CASSVSEGTYSYEQYF. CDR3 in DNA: TGTGCCAGCAGCGTCAGCGAAGGGACATACTCCTACGAGCAGTACTTC.

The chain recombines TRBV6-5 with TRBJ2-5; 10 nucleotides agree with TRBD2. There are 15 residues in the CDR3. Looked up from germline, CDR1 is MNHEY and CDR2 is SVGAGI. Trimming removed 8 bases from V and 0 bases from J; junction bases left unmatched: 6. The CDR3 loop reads CASGDSGRNQETQYF. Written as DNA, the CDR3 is TGTGCCAGCGGGGATAGCGGGAGGAACCAAGAGACCCAGTACTTC.

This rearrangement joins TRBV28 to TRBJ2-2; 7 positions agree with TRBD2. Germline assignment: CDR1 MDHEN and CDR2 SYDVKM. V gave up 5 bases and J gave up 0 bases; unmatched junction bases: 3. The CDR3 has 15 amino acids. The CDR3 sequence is CASSTSVTNTGELFF. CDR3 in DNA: TGTGCCAGCAGTACTAGCGTCACGAACACCGGGGAGCTGTTTTTT. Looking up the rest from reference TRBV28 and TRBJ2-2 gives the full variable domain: DVKVTQSSRYLVKRTGEKVFLECVQDMDHENMFWYRQDPGLGLRLIYFSYDVKMKEKGDIPEGYSVSREKKERFSLILESASTNQTSMYLCASSTSVTNTGELFFGEGSRLTVL.

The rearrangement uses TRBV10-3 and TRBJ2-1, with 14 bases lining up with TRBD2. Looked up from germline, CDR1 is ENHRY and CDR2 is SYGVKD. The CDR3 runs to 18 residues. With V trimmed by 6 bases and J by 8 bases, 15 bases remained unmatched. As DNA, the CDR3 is TGTGCCATCAGACCGGGACTAGCGGGAGTTATTTTTGTGGATGAGCAGTTCTTC. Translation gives CAIRPGLAGVIFVDEQFF.

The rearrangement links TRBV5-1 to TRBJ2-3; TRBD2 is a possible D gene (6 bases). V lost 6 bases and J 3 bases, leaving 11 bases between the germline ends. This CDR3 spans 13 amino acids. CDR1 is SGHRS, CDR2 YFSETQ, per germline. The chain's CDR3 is CASTPAGTDTQYF. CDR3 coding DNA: TGCGCCAGCACCCCGGCGGGAACAGATACGCAGTATTTT.

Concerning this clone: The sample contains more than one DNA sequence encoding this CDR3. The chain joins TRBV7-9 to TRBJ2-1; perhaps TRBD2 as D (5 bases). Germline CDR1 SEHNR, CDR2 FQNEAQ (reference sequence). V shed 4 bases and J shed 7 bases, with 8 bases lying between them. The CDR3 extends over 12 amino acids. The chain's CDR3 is CASSSLANEQFF. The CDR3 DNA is TGTGCCAGCAGCTCGCTAGCAAATGAGCAGTTCTTC.

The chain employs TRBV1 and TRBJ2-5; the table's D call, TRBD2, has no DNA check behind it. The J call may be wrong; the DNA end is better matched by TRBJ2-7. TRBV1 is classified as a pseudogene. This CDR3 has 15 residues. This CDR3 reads CTSSQSSGSKDEQYF. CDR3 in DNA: TGCACCAGCAGCCAGTCTAGCGGGAGTAAGGACGAGCAGTACTTC.

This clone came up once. CDR3 in DNA: TGTGCCAGCAGCTTTGGTGGGACAGGATACTATGGCTACACCTTC. It yields the protein CASSFGGTGYYGYTF. The V gene is TRBV11-2, the J gene TRBJ1-2; 8 bases are a match to TRBD1. The V segment lost 3 bases and the J segment 3 bases; nucleotides outside the gene matches: 6. The CDR3 is 15 residues long. From germline, CDR1 is SGHAT and CDR2 FQNNGV.

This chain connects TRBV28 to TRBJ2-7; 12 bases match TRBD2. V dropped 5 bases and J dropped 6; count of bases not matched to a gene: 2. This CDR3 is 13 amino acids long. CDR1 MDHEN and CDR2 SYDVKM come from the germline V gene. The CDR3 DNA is TGTGCCAGCAGTACTAGCGGGAGGAGCGAGCAGTACTTC. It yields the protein CASSTSGRSEQYF.

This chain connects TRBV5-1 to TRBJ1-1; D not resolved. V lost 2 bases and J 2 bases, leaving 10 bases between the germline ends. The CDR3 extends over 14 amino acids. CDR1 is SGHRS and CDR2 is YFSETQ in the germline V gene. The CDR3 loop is CASSLIGRNTEAFF. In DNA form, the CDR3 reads TGCGCCAGCAGCTTAATCGGTAGAAACACTGAAGCTTTCTTT.

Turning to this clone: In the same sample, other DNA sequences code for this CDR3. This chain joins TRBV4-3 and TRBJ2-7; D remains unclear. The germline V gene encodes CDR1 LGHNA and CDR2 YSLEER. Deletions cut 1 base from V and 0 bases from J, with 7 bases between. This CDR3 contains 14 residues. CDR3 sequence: CASSQGLVSYEQYF. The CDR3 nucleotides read TGCGCCAGCAGCCAAGGATTAGTCTCCTACGAGCAGTACTTC.

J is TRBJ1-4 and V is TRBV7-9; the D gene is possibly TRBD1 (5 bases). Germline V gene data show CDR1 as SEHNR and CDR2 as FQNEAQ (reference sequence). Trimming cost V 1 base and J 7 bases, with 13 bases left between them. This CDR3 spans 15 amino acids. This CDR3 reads CASSLDVGLGEKLFF. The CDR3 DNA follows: TGTGCCAGCAGCTTAGACGTGGGGCTGGGTGAAAAACTGTTTTTT.

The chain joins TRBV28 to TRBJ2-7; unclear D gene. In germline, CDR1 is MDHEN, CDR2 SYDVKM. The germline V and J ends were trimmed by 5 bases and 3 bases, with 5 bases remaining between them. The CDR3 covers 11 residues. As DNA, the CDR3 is TGTGCCAGCAGTAGGATCTACGAGCAGTACTTC. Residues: CASSRIYEQYF.

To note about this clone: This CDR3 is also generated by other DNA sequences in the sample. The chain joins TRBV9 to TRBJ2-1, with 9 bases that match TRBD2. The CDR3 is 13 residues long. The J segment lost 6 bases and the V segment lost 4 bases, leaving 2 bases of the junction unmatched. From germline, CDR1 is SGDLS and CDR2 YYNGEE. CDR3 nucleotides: TGTGCCAGCAGCTTGGGACTAGCCAATGAGCAGTTCTTC. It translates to CASSLGLANEQFF. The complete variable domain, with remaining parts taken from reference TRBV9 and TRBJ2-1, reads DSGVTQTPKHLITATGQRVTLRCSPRSGDLSVYWYQQSLDQGLQFLIQYYNGEERAKGNILERFSAQQFPDLHSELNLSSLELGDSALYFCASSLGLANEQFFGPGTRLTVL.

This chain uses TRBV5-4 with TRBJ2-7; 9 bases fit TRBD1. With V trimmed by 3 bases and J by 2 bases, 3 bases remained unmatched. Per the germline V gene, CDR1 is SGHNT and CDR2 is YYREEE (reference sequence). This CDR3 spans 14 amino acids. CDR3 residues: CASSWGQGPYEQYF. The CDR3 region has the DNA TGTGCCAGCAGCTGGGGACAGGGCCCCTACGAGCAGTACTTC.

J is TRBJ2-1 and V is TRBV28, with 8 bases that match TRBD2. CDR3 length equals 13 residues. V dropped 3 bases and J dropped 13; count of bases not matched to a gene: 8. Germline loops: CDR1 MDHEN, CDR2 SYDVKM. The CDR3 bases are TGTGCCAGCAGTTTGTTTTCGGGGGGGGAACAGTTCTTC. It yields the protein CASSLFSGGEQFF.

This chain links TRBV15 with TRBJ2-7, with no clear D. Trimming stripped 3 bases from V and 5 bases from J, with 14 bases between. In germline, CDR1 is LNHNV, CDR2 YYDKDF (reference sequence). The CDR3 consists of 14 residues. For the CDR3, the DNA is TGTGCCACCAGCAGGGACGCCGCTGGGGACGAGCAGTACTTC. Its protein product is CATSRDAAGDEQYF.

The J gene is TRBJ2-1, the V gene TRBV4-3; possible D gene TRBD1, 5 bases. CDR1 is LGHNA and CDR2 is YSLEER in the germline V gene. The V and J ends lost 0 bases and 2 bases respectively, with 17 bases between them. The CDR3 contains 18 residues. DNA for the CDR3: TGCGCCAGCAGCCAAGACCCCCTGTGGCAGGGCACCTACAATGAGCAGTTCTTC. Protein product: CASSQDPLWQGTYNEQFF.